This T cell receptor beta chain emerged from a study of blood T cells in healthy people across ages. Germline CDR1 is SGHVS and CDR2 is FNYEAQ. Trimming took 8 bases from V and 6 from J; bases not matched to a gene: 10. The CDR3 spans 14 residues. A sample-barcoded 5' primer and a J-beta primer mix were used in a second PCR of roughly 7 to 12 cycles. TCRdb reprocessed the 5' RACE reads via MiXCR and lists one record per CDR3 protein. The sample holds 1.5 million to 2 million distinct CDR3 sequences, almost 35% seen once. This chain links TRBV7-6 with TRBJ2-1, with 7 bases that match TRBD2. The receptor was isolated from a woman in her thirties in good health. The sample taken for sequencing was blood. CDR3 residues: CASARGRLANEQFF. The CDR3 coding sequence is TGTGCCAGCGCGCGCGGGAGACTTGCCAATGAGCAGTTCTTC.